This TCR beta chain was sequenced in a study of T cell responses to AZD1222 COVID-19 vaccine. Points from the study as a whole: Repertoire sampling occurred only after the peak T cell response.

In germline, CDR1 is MNHEY, CDR2 SVGAGI. The V and J ends lost 2 bases and 4 bases respectively, with 8 bases between them. The CDR3 contains 14 residues. A note on this clone: Antigen specificity is unknown.

Generated by immunoSEQ multiplex PCR, the TCRdb table keeps only in-frame clones and is missing some. Here the sample spans about 110,000 clones, nearly 90% being singletons. The input for sequencing was peripheral blood, taken on day 0 of AZD1222 vaccination. The chain combines TRBV6-5 with TRBJ1-4, with TRBD1 as a possible D gene (5 bases). This receptor was identified in an adult in good health. The CDR3 protein is CASSYGGNNEKLFF. CDR3 DNA sequence: TGTGCCAGCAGTTACGGGGGGAATAATGAAAAACTGTTTTTT.